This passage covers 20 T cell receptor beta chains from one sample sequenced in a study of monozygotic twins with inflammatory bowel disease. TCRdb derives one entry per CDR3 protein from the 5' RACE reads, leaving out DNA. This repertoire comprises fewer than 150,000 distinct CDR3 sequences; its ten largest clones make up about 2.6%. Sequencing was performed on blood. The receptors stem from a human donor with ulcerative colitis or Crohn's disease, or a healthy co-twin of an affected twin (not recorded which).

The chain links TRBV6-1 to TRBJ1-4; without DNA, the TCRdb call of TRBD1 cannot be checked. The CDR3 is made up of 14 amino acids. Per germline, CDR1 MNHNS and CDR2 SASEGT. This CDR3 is CASSDRGPNEKLFF.

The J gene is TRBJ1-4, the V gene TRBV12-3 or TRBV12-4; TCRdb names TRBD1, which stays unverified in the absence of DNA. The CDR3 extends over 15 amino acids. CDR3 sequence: CASSIERGRSEKLFF.

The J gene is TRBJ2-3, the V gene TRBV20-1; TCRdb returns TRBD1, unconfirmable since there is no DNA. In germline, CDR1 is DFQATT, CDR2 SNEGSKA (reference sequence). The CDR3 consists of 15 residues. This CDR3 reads CSATPGQKSTDTQYF.

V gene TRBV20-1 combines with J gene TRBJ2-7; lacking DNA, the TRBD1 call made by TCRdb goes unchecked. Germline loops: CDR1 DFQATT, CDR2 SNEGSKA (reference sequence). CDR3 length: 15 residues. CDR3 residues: CSARGGQAFSYEQYF.

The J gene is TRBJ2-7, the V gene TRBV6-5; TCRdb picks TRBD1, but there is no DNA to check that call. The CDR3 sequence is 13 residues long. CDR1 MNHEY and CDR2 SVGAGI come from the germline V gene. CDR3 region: CASSRGQPYEQYF.

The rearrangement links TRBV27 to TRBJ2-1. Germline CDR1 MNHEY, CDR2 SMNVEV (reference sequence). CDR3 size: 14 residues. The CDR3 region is CASTFLSSYNEQFF.

The chain's CDR3 is CASSGRVNTEAFF. The chain links TRBV7-2 to TRBJ1-1. Germline V gene data show CDR1 as SGHTA and CDR2 as FQGNSA. The CDR3 is 13 amino acids.

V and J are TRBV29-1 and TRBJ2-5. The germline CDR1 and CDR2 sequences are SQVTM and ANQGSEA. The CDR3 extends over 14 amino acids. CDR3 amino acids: CSVEDLAREETQYF.

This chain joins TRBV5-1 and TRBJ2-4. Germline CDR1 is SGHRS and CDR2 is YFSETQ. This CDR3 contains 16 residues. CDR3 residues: CASSSGGGVAKNIQYF.

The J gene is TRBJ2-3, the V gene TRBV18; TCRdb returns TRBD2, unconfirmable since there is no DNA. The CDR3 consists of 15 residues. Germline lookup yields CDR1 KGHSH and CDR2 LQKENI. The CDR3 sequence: CASFRTRPLTDTQYF.

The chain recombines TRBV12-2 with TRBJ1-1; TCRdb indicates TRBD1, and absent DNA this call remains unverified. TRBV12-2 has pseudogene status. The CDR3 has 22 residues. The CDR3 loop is CASRSYRGNRVGRSPGDTEAFF.

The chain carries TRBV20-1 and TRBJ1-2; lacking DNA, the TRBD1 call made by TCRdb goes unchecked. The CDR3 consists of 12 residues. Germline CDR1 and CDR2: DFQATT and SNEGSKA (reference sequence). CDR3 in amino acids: CSATHRVYGYTF.

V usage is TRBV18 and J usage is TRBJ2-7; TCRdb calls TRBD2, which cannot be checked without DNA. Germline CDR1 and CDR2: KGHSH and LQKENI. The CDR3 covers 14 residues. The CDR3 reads CASSPSGMDYEQYF. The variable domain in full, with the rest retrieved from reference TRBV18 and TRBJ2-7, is NAGVMQNPRHLVRRRGQEARLRCSPMKGHSHVYWYRQLPEEGLKFMVYLQKENIIDESGMPKERFSAEFPKEGPSILRIQQVVRGDSAAYFCASSPSGMDYEQYFGPGTRLTVT.

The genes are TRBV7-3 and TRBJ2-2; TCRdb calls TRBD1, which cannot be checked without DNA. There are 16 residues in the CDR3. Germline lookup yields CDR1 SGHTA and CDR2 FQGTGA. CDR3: CASSLTGRSRDRVLFF.

The CDR3 loop reads CASSFQATYEQYF. The rearrangement joins TRBV5-1 to TRBJ2-7. The CDR3 contains 13 residues. The germline gives CDR1 SGHRS, CDR2 YFSETQ.

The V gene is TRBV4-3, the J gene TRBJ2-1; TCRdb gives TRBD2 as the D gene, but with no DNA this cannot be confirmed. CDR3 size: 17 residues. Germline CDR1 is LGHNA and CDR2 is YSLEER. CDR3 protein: CASSQDHRGLAGGEQFF.

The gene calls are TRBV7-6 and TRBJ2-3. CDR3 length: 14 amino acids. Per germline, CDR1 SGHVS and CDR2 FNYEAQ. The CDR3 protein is CASSLVEVTDTQYF.

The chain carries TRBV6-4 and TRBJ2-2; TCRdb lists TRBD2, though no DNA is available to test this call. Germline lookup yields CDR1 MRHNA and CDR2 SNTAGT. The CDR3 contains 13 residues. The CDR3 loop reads CASSGTSAGELFF.

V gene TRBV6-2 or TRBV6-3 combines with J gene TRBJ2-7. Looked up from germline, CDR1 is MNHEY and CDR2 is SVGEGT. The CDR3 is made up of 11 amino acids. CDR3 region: CASSYFYEQYF.

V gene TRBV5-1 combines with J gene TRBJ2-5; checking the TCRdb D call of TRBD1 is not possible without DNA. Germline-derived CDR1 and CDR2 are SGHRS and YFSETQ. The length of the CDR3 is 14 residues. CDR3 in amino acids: CASSLGQTEETQYF. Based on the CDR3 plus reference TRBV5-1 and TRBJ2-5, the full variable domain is KAGVTQTPRYLIKTRGQQVTLSCSPISGHRSVSWYQQTPGQGLQFLFEYFSETQRNKGNFPGRFSGRQFSNSRSEMNVSTLELGDSALYLCASSLGQTEETQYFGPGTRLLVL.